Sequencing of this TCR beta chain was carried out in a study of response to subunit inactivated influenza vaccine. Findings of the study overall: Authors suggested each seasonal flu vaccination may recruit only limited numbers of new T cells.

Details on this clonotype: Its target is not known.

TCRdb re-analysed the RT-PCR reads in MiXCR, keeping a single row per CDR3 protein. The data show approximately 700,000 distinct CDR3 sequences, 14% seen once. The CDR3 is 13 amino acids. From germline, CDR1 is GTSNPN and CDR2 SVGIG (reference sequence). The ends lost 2 bases at V and 5 bases at J; junction bases unmatched: 5. The material sequenced was PBMCs from blood, taken 14 to 15 days before vaccination. The chain couples TRBV30 to TRBJ1-1, with TRBD1 matching over 7 bases. The TCR comes from a man aged 50 to 60 who received an inactivated influenza vaccine. The CDR3 region is CAWSTGAWTEAFF. CDR3 nucleotide sequence: TGTGCCTGGAGTACAGGGGCTTGGACTGAAGCTTTCTTT.